The rows below give T cell receptor beta chains drawn from one sample of a study of blood T cell repertoires in COVID-19. Clones were sequenced by immunoSEQ multiplex PCR, and TCRdb holds only the in-frame ones, with some missing. The repertoire has 120,000 or so clones, around 90% of them found once; the top ten carry more than 3%. Material: peripheral blood. The receptor set was obtained from a woman aged 60-70 years with COVID-19, enrolled during active disease. Each CDR3 is given with its conserved first and last residue. D genes are given only for firm matches.

J gene: TRBJ1-4; D gene: -; V gene: TRBV4-3; CDR3 protein: CASSQVQGSEKLFF
J gene: TRBJ1-6; D gene: -; V gene: TRBV27; CDR3 protein: CASSYIGIQGNSSPLHF
J gene: TRBJ1-4; D gene: -; V gene: TRBV5-8; CDR3 protein: CASSPDLVSGNEKLFF
J gene: TRBJ2-7; D gene: -; V gene: TRBV6-5; CDR3 protein: CASSLTGSYEQYF
J gene: TRBJ1-2; D gene: -; V gene: TRBV19; CDR3 protein: CASSIAPGRYGYTF
J gene: TRBJ1-2; D gene: -; V gene: TRBV25-1; CDR3 protein: CASSGQGGYGYTF
J gene: TRBJ1-1; D gene: -; V gene: TRBV6-5; CDR3 protein: CASIRDIEAFF
J gene: TRBJ1-1; D gene: -; V gene: TRBV4-1; CDR3 protein: CASSHADGINTEAFF
J gene: TRBJ2-2; D gene: -; V gene: TRBV21-1; CDR3 protein: CAITGGTGELFF
J gene: TRBJ1-1; D gene: -; V gene: TRBV29-1; CDR3 protein: CSLTRNTEAFF
J gene: TRBJ2-7; D gene: -; V gene: TRBV6-2/TRBV6-3; CDR3 protein: CASSYRWQGGPSYEQYF
J gene: TRBJ2-7; D gene: TRBD1; V gene: TRBV4-1; CDR3 protein: CASSRGQGRAYEQYF
J gene: TRBJ1-1; D gene: -; V gene: TRBV11-2; CDR3 protein: CASSIHRESPGPEAFF
J gene: TRBJ1-5; D gene: -; V gene: TRBV29-1; CDR3 protein: CSVGAGNGNQPQHF
J gene: TRBJ1-5; D gene: -; V gene: TRBV6-2/TRBV6-3; CDR3 protein: CASSYSAGLNQPQHF
J gene: TRBJ2-7; D gene: -; V gene: TRBV3-1/TRBV3-2; CDR3 protein: CASSLGPVAGAYEQYF
J gene: TRBJ2-2; D gene: -; V gene: TRBV9; CDR3 protein: CASSVVGGNTGELFF
J gene: TRBJ1-1; D gene: -; V gene: TRBV7-8; CDR3 protein: CASRPYRVMNTEAFF
J gene: TRBJ1-2; D gene: -; V gene: TRBV10-3; CDR3 protein: CAISPSATFGYGYTF
J gene: TRBJ2-2; D gene: -; V gene: TRBV9; CDR3 protein: CASSGLGVGELFF
J gene: TRBJ1-5; D gene: -; V gene: TRBV25-1; CDR3 protein: CASSDTRLGYSNQPQHF
J gene: TRBJ2-7; D gene: -; V gene: TRBV29-1; CDR3 protein: CSVELAGYEQYF
J gene: TRBJ2-7; D gene: TRBD1; V gene: TRBV6-5; CDR3 protein: CASRGTGPHEQYF
J gene: TRBJ2-3; D gene: TRBD2; V gene: TRBV6-5; CDR3 protein: CASSSVAGEADTQYF
J gene: TRBJ1-3; D gene: -; V gene: TRBV7-9; CDR3 protein: CASSLRSPSQGTIYF
J gene: TRBJ2-5; D gene: -; V gene: TRBV5-5; CDR3 protein: CASSLPGGETQYF
J gene: TRBJ2-5; D gene: -; V gene: TRBV6-1; CDR3 protein: CASSDDRTQETQYF
J gene: TRBJ1-5; D gene: TRBD1; V gene: TRBV5-5; CDR3 protein: CASSPRDRGIQPQHF
J gene: TRBJ2-7; D gene: TRBD2; V gene: TRBV7-3; CDR3 protein: CASSIAGMGLAGDYEQYF
J gene: TRBJ2-3; D gene: TRBD1; V gene: TRBV15; CDR3 protein: CATLTGGTDTQYF
J gene: TRBJ1-2; D gene: -; V gene: TRBV7-2; CDR3 protein: CASSGQYYGYTF
J gene: TRBJ1-1; D gene: TRBD1; V gene: TRBV9; CDR3 protein: CASSAGQASAEAFF
J gene: TRBJ1-2; D gene: TRBD1; V gene: TRBV6-5; CDR3 protein: CASRAPGQVLRGYTF
J gene: TRBJ1-3; D gene: -; V gene: TRBV19; CDR3 protein: CASRSTGIGNTIYF
J gene: TRBJ2-5; D gene: -; V gene: TRBV5-1; CDR3 protein: CASSLASQETQYF
J gene: TRBJ1-4; D gene: TRBD1; V gene: TRBV3-1/TRBV3-2; CDR3 protein: CASRRGTAEKLFF
J gene: TRBJ2-6; D gene: TRBD1; V gene: TRBV5-1; CDR3 protein: CASSLTGTGRSGANVLTF
J gene: TRBJ2-5; D gene: TRBD2; V gene: TRBV25-1; CDR3 protein: CASSSGGYQETQYF
J gene: TRBJ1-6; D gene: -; V gene: TRBV4-2; CDR3 protein: CASSQSSSYNSPLHF
J gene: TRBJ2-7; D gene: -; V gene: TRBV10-3; CDR3 protein: CAISPGTSSYEQYF
J gene: TRBJ2-7; D gene: TRBD1; V gene: TRBV5-1; CDR3 protein: CASSLAPPGTGTSYEQYF
J gene: TRBJ2-5; D gene: -; V gene: TRBV7-2; CDR3 protein: CASSLLVQETQYF
J gene: TRBJ2-7; D gene: -; V gene: TRBV7-2; CDR3 protein: CASSLQSQGSYEQYF
J gene: TRBJ2-2; D gene: -; V gene: TRBV9; CDR3 protein: CASSVNTRVAGVSGELFF
J gene: TRBJ1-6; D gene: -; V gene: TRBV6-5; CDR3 protein: CASSYTTERNNSPLHF
J gene: TRBJ1-5; D gene: -; V gene: TRBV2; CDR3 protein: CASSAGQPQHF
J gene: TRBJ2-1; D gene: -; V gene: TRBV7-8; CDR3 protein: CASSLAGAGDGEQFF
J gene: TRBJ1-6; D gene: -; V gene: TRBV10-3; CDR3 protein: CAIGGQDNSPLHF